One T cell receptor (beta chain) is described in this entry. The antigen remains undetermined. The ends were cut back, 5 bases at V and 7 bases at J, with 12 bases in the middle. The germline V gene encodes CDR1 SGHTA and CDR2 FQGNSA. The CDR3 contains 12 residues. The libraries were made with immunoSEQ v3. The assay was immunoSEQ multiplex PCR, and TCRdb's table has in-frame clones only and misses some. The table has approximately 10,000 clones, 80% seen once. Time point of the sample: pre-treatment sample, taken before nivolumab and TIL therapy. This sample is part of a study of TIL therapy for anti-PD-1-resistant metastatic lung cancer. Looking at the study overall: Half of patients were current or former smokers.

Study-wide results and caveats: Treatment-naive, never-smoker and oncogene-addicted patients were overrepresented in this highly selected cohort.

The rearrangement uses TRBV7-2 and TRBJ2-7, with D perhaps TRBD2 (5 bases). This TCR came from a person between 30 and 79 years old with non-small cell lung cancer. The sample was blood, taken at baseline. DNA for the CDR3: TGTGCCAGCAGCGCCGCTAGCATTGAGCAGTACTTC. Its protein is CASSAASIEQYF.